This T cell receptor (beta chain) was identified during a study of Tregs in tolerant kidney transplant recipients. Study findings and constraints: Biological reproducibility was not directly addressed, but technical replication error appeared minimal.

This CDR3 has 13 residues. The germline gives CDR1 SGHRS, CDR2 YFSETQ. V lost 3 bases and J 3 bases, leaving 6 bases between the germline ends. A word on this clone: Its matching antigen is unknown.

Unstimulated regulatory T cells (CD4+CD25+CD127-), CD4+CD25- non-regulatory cells, CD4 and CD8 cells were FACS-sorted from thawed PBMCs. Produced via immunoSEQ multiplex PCR; TCRdb's table is partial and in-frame only. The sample has some 70,000 clones, less than 90% seen once; the top ten hold around 0.38%. The source of this sequence is a human donor who received a combined kidney and bone marrow transplant. The V call is TRBV5-1, the J call TRBJ1-4; D is unclear. The source was CD4+ T cells from blood, collected before the transplant. CDR3: CASSSESNEKLFF. Here the CDR3 DNA reads TGCGCCAGCAGCTCCGAGTCTAATGAAAAACTGTTTTTT.